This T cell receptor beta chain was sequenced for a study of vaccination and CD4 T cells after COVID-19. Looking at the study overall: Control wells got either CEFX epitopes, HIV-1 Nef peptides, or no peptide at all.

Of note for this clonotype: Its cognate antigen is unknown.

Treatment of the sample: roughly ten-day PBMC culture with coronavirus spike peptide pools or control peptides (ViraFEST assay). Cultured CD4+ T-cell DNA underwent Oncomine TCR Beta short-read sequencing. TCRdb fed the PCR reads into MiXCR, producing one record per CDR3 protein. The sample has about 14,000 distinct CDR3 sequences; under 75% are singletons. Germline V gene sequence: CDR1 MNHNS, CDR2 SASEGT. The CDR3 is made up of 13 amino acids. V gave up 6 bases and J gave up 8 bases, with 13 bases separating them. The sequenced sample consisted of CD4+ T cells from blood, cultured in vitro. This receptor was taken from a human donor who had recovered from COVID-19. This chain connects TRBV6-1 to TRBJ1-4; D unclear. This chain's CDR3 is CASSRTVGEKLFF. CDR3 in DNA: TGTGCCAGCAGCCGGACTGTAGGGGAAAAACTGTTTTTT.